This is a list of T cell receptor beta chains from one sample in a study of beta chain features in type 1 diabetes. The repertoire was sequenced with immunoSEQ multiplex PCR; TCRdb's copy has only in-frame clones and lacks some. The repertoire holds 900,000 or so clones, with roughly 16% as singletons. The sample was naive CD4+ T cells from blood. The source is a young woman in good health. Each CDR3 is given with its conserved first and last residue. D genes are given only for firm matches. A row's size may be missing; if present it is once, few, many or a size class.

cdr3_aa | cdr3_nt | d_call | clone_size | j_call | v_call
CAATSSGNTIYF | TGTGCCGCGACTAGCTCTGGAAACACCATATATTTT | - | - | TRBJ1-3 | TRBV6-5
CASSPPGTGTSTGELFF | TGTGCCAGCAGTCCGCCTGGGACCGGGACTAGTACCGGGGAGCTGTTTTTT | TRBD2 | few | TRBJ2-2 | TRBV7-2
CASSSSLIGGRTGELFF | TGTGCCAGCAGCTCCTCCCTTATTGGCGGACGTACCGGGGAGCTGTTTTTT | - | - | TRBJ2-2 | TRBV7-2
CASSSVAGVETQYF | TGTGCCAGCAGCTCTGTAGCGGGAGTAGAGACCCAGTACTTC | TRBD2 | few | TRBJ2-5 | TRBV7-2
CASSWIQTEAFF | TGCGCCAGCAGCTGGATACAGACTGAAGCTTTCTTT | - | few | TRBJ1-1 | TRBV5-1
CASSSGLADSNTGELFF | TGTGCCAGTAGCTCGGGACTAGCGGACTCGAACACCGGGGAGCTGTTTTTT | TRBD2 | - | TRBJ2-2 | TRBV19
CASSSQGGNGNYGYTF | TGTGCCAGCAGCTCACAGGGGGGAAACGGGAACTATGGCTACACCTTC | TRBD1 | - | TRBJ1-2 | TRBV7-2
CASSFPGVLTDTQYF | TGTGCCAGCAGTTTCCCAGGGGTTCTCACAGATACGCAGTATTTT | - | - | TRBJ2-3 | TRBV28
CASSFKTVYGYTF | TGTGCCAGCAGTTTTAAGACAGTCTATGGCTACACCTTC | - | - | TRBJ1-2 | TRBV28
CASSPRDNVGGETQYF | TGTGCCAGCAGTCCAAGGGACAATGTTGGTGGAGAGACCCAGTACTTC | - | few | TRBJ2-5 | TRBV25-1
CASSQVFDRQETQYF | TGCGCCAGCAGCCAAGTTTTCGACAGACAAGAGACCCAGTACTTC | - | - | TRBJ2-5 | TRBV4-3
CASSLGTLGQNYGYTF | TGCGCCAGCAGCTTAGGGACCTTGGGACAGAACTATGGCTACACCTTC | TRBD1 | few | TRBJ1-2 | TRBV5-1
CASSPQAATPGYGYTF | TGTGCCAGCAGCCCTCAAGCCGCGACCCCCGGCTATGGCTACACCTTC | - | - | TRBJ1-2 | TRBV11-1
CASSTTGKYGYTF | TGTGCCAGCAGCACGACAGGAAAATATGGCTACACCTTC | - | - | TRBJ1-2 | TRBV5-4
CASSEPGVGELFF | TGTGCCAGCAGTGAACCAGGGGTCGGGGAGCTGTTTTTT | - | - | TRBJ2-2 | TRBV6-5
CASSEVLNTEAFF | TGTGCCAGCAGTGAAGTGTTGAACACTGAAGCTTTCTTT | - | few | TRBJ1-1 | TRBV2
CASSYWENNEQFF | TGTGCCAGCAGTTACTGGGAGAACAATGAGCAGTTCTTC | - | once | TRBJ2-1 | TRBV6-5
CSVGGQSSYNEQFF | TGCAGCGTTGGGGGCCAGAGCTCCTACAATGAGCAGTTCTTC | - | - | TRBJ2-1 | TRBV29-1
CASSFSGRDTDTQYF | TGTGCCAGCAGCTTTAGCGGGAGGGACACAGATACGCAGTATTTT | TRBD2 | - | TRBJ2-3 | TRBV7-9
CASSLVRLLYQETQYF | TGTGCCAGCAGCTTAGTTCGGCTCCTGTACCAAGAGACCCAGTACTTC | - | - | TRBJ2-5 | TRBV7-8
CASSYQETQYF | TGTGCCAGCAGTTACCAAGAGACCCAGTACTTC | - | - | TRBJ2-5 | TRBV28
CASSPGEVGTIYF | TGTGCCAGCAGCCCCGGAGAGGTGGGCACCATATATTTT | - | - | TRBJ1-3 | TRBV7-9
CSARDGTQYF | TGCAGTGCTCGAGACGGGACCCAGTACTTC | - | - | TRBJ2-5 | TRBV20-1
CASSGSGTVGTDTQYF | TGTGCCAGCAGCGGTAGTGGGACGGTGGGGACAGATACGCAGTATTTT | - | - | TRBJ2-3 | TRBV9
CASSLAGRGSYEQYF | TGCGCCAGCAGCTTGGCTGGCAGGGGGTCCTACGAGCAGTACTTC | TRBD1 | - | TRBJ2-7 | TRBV5-1
CASSSIEPDTQYF | TGTGCCAGCAGTTCAATCGAGCCAGATACGCAGTATTTT | - | - | TRBJ2-3 | TRBV27
CASSTVQETQYF | TGTGCCAGCAGCACGGTACAAGAGACCCAGTACTTC | - | - | TRBJ2-5 | TRBV7-2
CASSQVLVGAGELFF | TGTGCCAGCAGCCAAGTCCTAGTGGGGGCCGGGGAGCTGTTTTTT | - | - | TRBJ2-2 | TRBV4-2
CASSFYSVYTDTQYF | TGTGCCAGCAGTTTTTATTCCGTGTACACAGATACGCAGTATTTT | - | - | TRBJ2-3 | TRBV28
CASSQGDTQYF | TGTGCCAGCAGCCAAGGAGATACGCAGTATTTT | - | few | TRBJ2-3 | TRBV14
CASSFGTTNTGELFF | TGTGCCAGCAGCTTCGGGACAACGAACACCGGGGAGCTGTTTTTT | - | - | TRBJ2-2 | TRBV5-4